Each of the 3 T cell receptor beta chains below was sequenced from the same sample in a study of cytomegalovirus exposure and HLA in healthy donors. The study ran its PCR with 60 Vbeta and 13 Jbeta primers. The repertoire was sequenced with immunoSEQ multiplex PCR; TCRdb's copy has only in-frame clones and lacks some. The sample has around 91,000 clones; around 64% are singletons. The sample consisted of PBMCs. The origin of the receptors is a man aged 60-69 years in good health and CMV-seronegative.

The gene calls are TRBV27 and TRBJ2-7; D possibly corresponds to TRBD1 (6 bases). This CDR3 is 14 amino acids long. V was shortened by 8 bases and J by 0 bases, with 14 bases between the two germline ends. CDR1 and CDR2 from the germline V gene are MNHEY and SMNVEV (reference sequence). The DNA for the CDR3 is TGTGCCAGCTCGGACAGTTACAGCTCCTACGAGCAGTACTTC. Translating gives CASSDSYSSYEQYF.

The CDR3 here is CASSASGGPDEQYF. The CDR3 nucleotides are TGCGCCAGCAGCGCTAGCGGGGGGCCCGACGAGCAGTACTTC. The rearrangement joins TRBV5-1 to TRBJ2-7; TRBD2 matches at 11 bases. This CDR3 comprises 14 residues. In germline, CDR1 is SGHRS, CDR2 YFSETQ. Trimming took 4 bases from V and 5 from J; bases not matched to a gene: 5. Supplemented by reference TRBV5-1 and TRBJ2-7, the full variable domain reads KAGVTQTPRYLIKTRGQQVTLSCSPISGHRSVSWYQQTPGQGLQFLFEYFSETQRNKGNFPGRFSGRQFSNSRSEMNVSTLELGDSALYLCASSASGGPDEQYFGPGTRLTVT.

This clone has more than one count but fewer than ten. The chain recombines TRBV2 with TRBJ2-5, with 9 positions matching TRBD2. V lost 6 bases and J lost 6; bases outside the gene matches: 5. The CDR3 runs to 13 residues. Germline CDR1 and CDR2: SNHLY and FYNNEI. The DNA for the CDR3 is TGTGCCAGCAGCGCGGGGGGGCAAAAGACCCAGTACTTC. This codes for CASSAGGQKTQYF.